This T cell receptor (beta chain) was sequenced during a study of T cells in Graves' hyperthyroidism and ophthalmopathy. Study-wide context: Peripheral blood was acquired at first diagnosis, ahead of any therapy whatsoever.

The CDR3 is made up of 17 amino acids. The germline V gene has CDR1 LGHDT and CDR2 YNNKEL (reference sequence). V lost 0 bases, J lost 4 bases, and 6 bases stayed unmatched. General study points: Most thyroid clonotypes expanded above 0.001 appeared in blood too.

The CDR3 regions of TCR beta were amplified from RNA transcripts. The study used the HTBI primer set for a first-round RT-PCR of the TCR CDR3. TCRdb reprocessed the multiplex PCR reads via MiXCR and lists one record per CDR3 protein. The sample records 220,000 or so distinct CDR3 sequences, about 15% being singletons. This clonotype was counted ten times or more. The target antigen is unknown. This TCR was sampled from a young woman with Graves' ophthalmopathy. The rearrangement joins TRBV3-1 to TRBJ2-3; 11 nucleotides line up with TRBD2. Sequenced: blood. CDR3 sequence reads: CASSQDLAGGPADTQYF. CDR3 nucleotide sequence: TGTGCCAGCAGCCAAGATCTAGCGGGGGGCCCAGCAGATACGCAGTATTTT.